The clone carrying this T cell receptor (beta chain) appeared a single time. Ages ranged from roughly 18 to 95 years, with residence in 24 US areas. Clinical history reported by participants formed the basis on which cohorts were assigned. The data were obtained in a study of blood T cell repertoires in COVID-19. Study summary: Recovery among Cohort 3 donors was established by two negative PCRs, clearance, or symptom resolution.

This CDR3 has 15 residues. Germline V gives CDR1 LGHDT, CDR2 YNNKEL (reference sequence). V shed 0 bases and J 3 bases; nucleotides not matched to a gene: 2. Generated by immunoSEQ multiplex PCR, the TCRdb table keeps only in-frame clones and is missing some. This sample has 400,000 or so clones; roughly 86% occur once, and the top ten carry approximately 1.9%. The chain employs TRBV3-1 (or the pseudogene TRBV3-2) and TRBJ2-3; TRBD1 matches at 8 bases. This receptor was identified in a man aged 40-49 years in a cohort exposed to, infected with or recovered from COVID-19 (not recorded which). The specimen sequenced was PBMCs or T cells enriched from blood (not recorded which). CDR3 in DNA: TGTGCCAGCAGCCAAGACACAGGGGGGACAGATACGCAGTATTTT. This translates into CASSQDTGGTDTQYF.